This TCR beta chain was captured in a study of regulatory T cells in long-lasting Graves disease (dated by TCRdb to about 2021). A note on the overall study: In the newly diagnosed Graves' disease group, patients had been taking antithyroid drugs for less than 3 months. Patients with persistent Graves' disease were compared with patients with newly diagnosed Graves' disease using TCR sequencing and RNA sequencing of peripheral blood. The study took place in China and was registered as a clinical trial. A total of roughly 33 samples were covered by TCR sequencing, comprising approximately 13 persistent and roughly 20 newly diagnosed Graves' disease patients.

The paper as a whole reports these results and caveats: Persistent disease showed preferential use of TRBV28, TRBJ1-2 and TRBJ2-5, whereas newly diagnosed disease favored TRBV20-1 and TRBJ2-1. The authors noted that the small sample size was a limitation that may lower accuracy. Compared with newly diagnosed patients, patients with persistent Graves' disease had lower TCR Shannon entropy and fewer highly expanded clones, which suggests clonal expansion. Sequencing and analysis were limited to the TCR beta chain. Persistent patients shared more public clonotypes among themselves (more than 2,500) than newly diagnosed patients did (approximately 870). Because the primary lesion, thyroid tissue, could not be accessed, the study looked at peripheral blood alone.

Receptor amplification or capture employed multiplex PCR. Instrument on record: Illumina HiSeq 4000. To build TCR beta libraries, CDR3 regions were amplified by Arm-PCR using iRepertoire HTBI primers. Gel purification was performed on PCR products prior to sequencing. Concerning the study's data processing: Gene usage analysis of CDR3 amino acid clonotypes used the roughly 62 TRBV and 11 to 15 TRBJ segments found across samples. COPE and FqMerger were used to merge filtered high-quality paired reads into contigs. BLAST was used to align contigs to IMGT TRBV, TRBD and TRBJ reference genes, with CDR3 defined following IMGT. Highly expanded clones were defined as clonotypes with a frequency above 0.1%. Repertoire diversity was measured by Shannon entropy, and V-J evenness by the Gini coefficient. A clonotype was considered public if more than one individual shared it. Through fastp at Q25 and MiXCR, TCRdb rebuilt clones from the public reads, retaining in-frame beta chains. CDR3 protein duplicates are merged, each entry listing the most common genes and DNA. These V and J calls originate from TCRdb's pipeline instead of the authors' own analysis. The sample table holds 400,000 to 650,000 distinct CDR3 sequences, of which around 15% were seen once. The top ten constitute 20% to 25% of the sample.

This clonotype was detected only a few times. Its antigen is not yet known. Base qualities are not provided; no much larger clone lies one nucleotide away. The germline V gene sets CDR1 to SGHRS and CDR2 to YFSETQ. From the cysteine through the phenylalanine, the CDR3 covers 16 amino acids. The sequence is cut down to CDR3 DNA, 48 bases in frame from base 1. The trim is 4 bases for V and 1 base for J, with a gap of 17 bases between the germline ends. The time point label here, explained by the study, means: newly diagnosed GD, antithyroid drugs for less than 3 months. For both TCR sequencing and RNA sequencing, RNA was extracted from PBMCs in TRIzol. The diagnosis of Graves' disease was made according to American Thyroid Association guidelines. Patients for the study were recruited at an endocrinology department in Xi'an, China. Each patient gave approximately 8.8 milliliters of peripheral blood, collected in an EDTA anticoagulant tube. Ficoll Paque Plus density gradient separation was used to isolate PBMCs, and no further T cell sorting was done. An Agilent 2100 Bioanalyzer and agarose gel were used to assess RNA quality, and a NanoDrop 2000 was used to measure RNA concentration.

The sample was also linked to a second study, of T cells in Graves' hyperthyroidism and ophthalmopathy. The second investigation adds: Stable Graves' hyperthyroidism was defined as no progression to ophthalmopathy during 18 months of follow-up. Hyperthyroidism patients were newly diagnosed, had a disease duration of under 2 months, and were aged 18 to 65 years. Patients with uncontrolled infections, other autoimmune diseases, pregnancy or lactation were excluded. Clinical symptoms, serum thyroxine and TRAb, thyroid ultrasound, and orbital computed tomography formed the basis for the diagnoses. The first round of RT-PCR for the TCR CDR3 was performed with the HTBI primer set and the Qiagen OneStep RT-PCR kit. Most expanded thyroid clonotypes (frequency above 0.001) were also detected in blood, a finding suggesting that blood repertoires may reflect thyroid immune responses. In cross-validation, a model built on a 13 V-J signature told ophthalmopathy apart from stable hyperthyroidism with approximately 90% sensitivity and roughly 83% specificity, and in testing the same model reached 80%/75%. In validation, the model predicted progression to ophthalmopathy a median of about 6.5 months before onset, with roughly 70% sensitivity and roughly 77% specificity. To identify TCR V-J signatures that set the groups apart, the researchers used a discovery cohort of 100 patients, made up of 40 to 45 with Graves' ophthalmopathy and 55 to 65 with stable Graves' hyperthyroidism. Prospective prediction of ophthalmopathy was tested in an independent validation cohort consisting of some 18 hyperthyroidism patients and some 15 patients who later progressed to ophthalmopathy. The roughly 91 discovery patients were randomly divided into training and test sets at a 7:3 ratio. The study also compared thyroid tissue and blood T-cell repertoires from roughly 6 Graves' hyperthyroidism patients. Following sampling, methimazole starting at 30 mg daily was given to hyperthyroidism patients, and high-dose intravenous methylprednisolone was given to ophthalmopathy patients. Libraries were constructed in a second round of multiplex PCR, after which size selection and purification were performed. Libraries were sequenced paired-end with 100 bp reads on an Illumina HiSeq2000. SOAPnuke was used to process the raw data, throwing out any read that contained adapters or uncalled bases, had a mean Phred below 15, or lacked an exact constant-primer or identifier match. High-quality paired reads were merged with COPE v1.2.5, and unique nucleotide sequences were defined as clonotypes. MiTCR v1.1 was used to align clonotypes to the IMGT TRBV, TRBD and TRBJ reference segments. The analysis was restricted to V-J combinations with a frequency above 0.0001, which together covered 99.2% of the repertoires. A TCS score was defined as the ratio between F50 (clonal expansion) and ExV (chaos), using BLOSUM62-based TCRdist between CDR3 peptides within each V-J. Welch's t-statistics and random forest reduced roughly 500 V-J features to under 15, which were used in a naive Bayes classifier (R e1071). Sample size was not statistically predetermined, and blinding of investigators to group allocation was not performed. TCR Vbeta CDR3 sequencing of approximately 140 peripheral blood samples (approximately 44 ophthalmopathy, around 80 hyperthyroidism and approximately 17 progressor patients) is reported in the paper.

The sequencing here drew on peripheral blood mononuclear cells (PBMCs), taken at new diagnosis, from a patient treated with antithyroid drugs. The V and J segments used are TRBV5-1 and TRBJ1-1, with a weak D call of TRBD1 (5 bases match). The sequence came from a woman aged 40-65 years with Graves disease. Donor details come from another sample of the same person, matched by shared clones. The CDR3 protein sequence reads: CASSLPGAGGNTEAFF. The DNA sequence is TGCGCCAGCAGCCTCCCCGGGGCGGGGGGGAACACTGAAGCTTTCTTT. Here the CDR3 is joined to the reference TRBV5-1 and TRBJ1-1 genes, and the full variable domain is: KAGVTQTPRYLIKTRGQQVTLSCSPISGHRSVSWYQQTPGQGLQFLFEYFSETQRNKGNFPGRFSGRQFSNSRSEMNVSTLELGDSALYLCASSLPGAGGNTEAFFGQGTRLTVV.